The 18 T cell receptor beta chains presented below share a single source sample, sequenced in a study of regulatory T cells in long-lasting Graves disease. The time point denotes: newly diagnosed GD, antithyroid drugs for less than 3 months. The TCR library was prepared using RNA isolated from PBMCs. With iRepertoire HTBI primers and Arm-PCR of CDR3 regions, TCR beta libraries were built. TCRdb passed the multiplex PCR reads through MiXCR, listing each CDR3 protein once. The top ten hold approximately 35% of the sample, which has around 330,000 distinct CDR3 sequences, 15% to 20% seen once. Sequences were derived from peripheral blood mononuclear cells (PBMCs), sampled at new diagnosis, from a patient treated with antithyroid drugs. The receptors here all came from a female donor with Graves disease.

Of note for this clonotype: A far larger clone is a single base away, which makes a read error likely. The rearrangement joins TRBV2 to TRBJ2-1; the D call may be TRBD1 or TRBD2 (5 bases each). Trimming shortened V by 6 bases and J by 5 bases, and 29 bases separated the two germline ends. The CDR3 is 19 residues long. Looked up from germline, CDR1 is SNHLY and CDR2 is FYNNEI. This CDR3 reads CASSQGLSWGTPTNNEQFF. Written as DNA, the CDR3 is TGTGCCAGCAGCCAGGGTCTGTCTTGGGGGACCCCCACAAACAATGAGCAGTTCTTC.

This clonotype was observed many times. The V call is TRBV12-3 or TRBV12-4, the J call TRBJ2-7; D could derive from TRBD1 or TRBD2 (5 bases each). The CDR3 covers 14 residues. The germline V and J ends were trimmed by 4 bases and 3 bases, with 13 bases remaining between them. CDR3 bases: TGTGCCAGCAGTTCGGGACGGTCCGGCTACGAGCAGTACTTC. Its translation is CASSSGRSGYEQYF.

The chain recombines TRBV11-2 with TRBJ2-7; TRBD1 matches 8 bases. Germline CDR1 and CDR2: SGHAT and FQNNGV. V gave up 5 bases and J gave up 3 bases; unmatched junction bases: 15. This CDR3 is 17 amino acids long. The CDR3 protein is CASSPGPRGTGGYEQYF. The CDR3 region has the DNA TGTGCCAGCAGCCCAGGTCCGCGAGGAACAGGGGGCTACGAGCAGTACTTC.

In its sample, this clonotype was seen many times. The CDR3 DNA sequence: TGTGCCAGCAGCTTAGATCACGGGACACTGAAAGGGGCCCAGTACTTC. It codes for CASSLDHGTLKGAQYF. The chain couples TRBV11-3 to TRBJ2-3; D may be TRBD1 (6 bases). The DNA end lines up better with TRBJ2-5; the J call may be wrong. The CDR3 runs to 16 residues. Germline CDR1 SGHNT, CDR2 YENEEA.

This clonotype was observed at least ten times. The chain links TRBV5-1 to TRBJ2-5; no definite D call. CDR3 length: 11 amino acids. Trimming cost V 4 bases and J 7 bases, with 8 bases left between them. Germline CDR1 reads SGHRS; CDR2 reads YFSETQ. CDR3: CASSPAVTQYF. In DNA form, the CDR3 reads TGCGCCAGCAGCCCGGCGGTGACCCAGTACTTC.

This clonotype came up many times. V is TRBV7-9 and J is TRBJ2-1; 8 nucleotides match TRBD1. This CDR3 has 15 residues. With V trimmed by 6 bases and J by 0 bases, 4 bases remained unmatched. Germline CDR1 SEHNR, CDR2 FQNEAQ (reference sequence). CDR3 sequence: CASSLGQASYNEQFF. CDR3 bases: TGTGCCAGCAGTTTGGGACAGGCCTCCTACAATGAGCAGTTCTTC.

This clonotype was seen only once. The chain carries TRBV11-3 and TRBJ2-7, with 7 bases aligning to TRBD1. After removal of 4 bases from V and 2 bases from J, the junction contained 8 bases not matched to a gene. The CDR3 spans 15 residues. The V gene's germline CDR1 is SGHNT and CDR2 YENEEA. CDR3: CASSYATGFTYEQYF. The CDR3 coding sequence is TGTGCCAGCAGCTATGCGACAGGGTTCACCTACGAGCAGTACTTC.

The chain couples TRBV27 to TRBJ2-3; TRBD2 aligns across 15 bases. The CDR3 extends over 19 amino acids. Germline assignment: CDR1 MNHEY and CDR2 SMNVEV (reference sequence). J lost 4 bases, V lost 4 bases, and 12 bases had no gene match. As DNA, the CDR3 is TGTGCCAGCAGTTCCCCCGGACTAGCGGGGGGGCCGTGGGCAGATACGCAGTATTTT. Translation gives CASSSPGLAGGPWADTQYF.

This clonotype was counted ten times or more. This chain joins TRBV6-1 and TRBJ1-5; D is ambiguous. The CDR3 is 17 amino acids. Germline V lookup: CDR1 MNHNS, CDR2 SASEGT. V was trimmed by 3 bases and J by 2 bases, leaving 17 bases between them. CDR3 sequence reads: CASSDTGWMGGNQPQHF. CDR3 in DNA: TGTGCCAGCAGTGACACTGGGTGGATGGGAGGCAATCAGCCCCAGCATTTT.

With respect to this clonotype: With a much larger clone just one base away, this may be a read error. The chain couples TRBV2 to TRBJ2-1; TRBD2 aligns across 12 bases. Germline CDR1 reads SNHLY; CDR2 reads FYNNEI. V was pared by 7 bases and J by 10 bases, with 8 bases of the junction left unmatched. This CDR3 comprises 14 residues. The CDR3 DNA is TGTGCCAGCACGACTAGCGGGAGATATGCCGAGCAGTTCTTC. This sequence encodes CASTTSGRYAEQFF.

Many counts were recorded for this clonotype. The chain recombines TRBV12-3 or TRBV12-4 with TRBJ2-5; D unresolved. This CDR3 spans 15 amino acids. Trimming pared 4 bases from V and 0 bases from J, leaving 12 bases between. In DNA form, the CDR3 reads TGTGCCAGCAGTTCTAACTTCCGCAACCAAGAGACCCAGTACTTC. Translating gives CASSSNFRNQETQYF.

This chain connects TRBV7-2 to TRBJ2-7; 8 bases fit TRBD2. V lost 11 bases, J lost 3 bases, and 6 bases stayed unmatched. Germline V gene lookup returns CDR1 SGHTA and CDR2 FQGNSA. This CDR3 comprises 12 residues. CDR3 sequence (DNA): TGTGCCTTTTCCGGGGGGGACTACGAGCAGTACTTC. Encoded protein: CAFSGGDYEQYF.

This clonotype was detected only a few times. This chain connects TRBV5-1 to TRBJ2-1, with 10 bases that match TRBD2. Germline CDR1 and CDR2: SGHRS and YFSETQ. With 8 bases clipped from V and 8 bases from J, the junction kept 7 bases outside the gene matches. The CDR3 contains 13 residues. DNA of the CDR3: TGCGCCAGTTCTAGCGGGGGTACCTATGAGCAGTTCTTC. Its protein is CASSSGGTYEQFF.

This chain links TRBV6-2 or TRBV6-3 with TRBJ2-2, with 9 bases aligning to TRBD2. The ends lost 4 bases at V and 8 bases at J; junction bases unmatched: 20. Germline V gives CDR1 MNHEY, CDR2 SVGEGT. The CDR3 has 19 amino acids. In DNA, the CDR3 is TGTGCCAGCAGTTTGAGGGGCCTTCATCTAGCGGGGCCCGAAGGGGAGCTGTTTTTT. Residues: CASSLRGLHLAGPEGELFF.

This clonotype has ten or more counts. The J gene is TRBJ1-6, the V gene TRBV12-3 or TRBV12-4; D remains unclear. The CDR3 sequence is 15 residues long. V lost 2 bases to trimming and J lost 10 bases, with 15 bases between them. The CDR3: CASSLNSLSGSPLHF. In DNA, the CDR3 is TGTGCCAGCAGTTTAAACTCCCTATCTGGATCACCCCTCCACTTT.

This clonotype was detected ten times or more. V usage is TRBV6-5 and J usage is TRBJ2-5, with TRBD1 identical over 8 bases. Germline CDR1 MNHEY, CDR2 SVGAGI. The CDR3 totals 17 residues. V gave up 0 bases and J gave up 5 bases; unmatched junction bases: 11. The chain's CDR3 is CASSYSGQGGVVETQYF. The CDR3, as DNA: TGTGCCAGCAGTTACTCCGGACAGGGTGGGGTTGTGGAGACCCAGTACTTC.

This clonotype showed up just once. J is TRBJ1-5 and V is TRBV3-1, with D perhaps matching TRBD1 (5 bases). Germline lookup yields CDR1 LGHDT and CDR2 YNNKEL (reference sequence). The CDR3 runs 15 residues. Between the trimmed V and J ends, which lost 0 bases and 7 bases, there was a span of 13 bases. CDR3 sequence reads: CASSQDLRGGQPQHF. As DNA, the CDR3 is TGTGCCAGCAGCCAAGATCTGAGGGGAGGCCAGCCCCAGCATTTT.

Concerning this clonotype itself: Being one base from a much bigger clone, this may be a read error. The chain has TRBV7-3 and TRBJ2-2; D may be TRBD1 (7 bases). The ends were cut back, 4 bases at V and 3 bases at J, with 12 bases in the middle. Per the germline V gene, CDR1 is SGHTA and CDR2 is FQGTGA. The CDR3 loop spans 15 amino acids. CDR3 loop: CASSYGRGDTGELFF. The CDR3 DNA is TGTGCCAGCAGCTATGGCAGGGGGGACACCGGGGAGCTGTTTTTT.